This TCR beta chain stems from a study of T cells in Graves' hyperthyroidism and ophthalmopathy. General observations from the study: Within blood appeared most thyroid clonotypes that had expanded above 0.001.

The investigators amplified TCR beta CDR3 regions from RNA transcripts. The primer set for the first-round RT-PCR of the TCR CDR3 was HTBI. TCRdb reanalysed the multiplex PCR reads using MiXCR and keeps one entry per CDR3 protein. The table shows about 300,000 distinct CDR3 sequences, with approximately 18% occurring only once. Germline V gives CDR1 MDHEN, CDR2 SYDVKM. There are 15 residues in the CDR3. The V segment lost 5 bases and the J segment 7 bases; nucleotides outside the gene matches: 13. Diagnoses were made from clinical symptoms, serum measures (thyroxine and TRAb), thyroid ultrasound and orbital computed tomography. In the case of this clonotype: The antigen is unknown.

The sequencing input was blood. This receptor was obtained from a man aged 45-65 years with Graves' ophthalmopathy. The chain uses TRBV28 and TRBJ1-1; 7 bases align to TRBD1. The CDR3 spells CASSPGAQGGIEAFF. The CDR3 bases are TGTGCCAGCAGTCCTGGGGCTCAGGGGGGAATTGAAGCTTTCTTT. The full variable domain, its missing parts supplied by reference TRBV28 and TRBJ1-1, is DVKVTQSSRYLVKRTGEKVFLECVQDMDHENMFWYRQDPGLGLRLIYFSYDVKMKEKGDIPEGYSVSREKKERFSLILESASTNQTSMYLCASSPGAQGGIEAFFGQGTRLTVV.